Shown below are 30 T cell receptor beta chains from a single sample sequenced in a study of blood T cell repertoires in COVID-19. Measured with immunoSEQ multiplex PCR; TCRdb has only the in-frame clones, and not every one. The sample lists around 270,000 clones; over 80% were seen once. Material for sequencing was peripheral blood. The receptors originated from a woman aged 40 to 50 who had recovered from COVID-19.

The chain couples TRBV29-1 to TRBJ2-7; 8 bases agree with TRBD1. Germline V gene data show CDR1 as SQVTM and CDR2 as ANQGSEA. This CDR3 spans 14 amino acids. Trimming took 5 bases from V and 0 from J; bases not matched to a gene: 6. CDR3 region: CSVRRDRSSYEQYF. CDR3 sequence (DNA): TGCAGCGTTCGCCGGGACAGGAGCTCCTACGAGCAGTACTTC.

The rearrangement uses TRBV28 and TRBJ1-1, with D possibly being TRBD1 (5 bases). V was clipped by 7 bases and J by 3 bases, with 21 bases between them. Germline V lookup: CDR1 MDHEN, CDR2 SYDVKM. The CDR3 is 16 residues long. The CDR3 here is CASTSTLRQWDTEAFF. The CDR3 nucleotides are TGTGCCAGCACATCAACTCTTAGACAGTGGGACACTGAAGCTTTCTTT.

The J gene is TRBJ2-7, the V gene TRBV28; no clear D gene. Trimming stripped 7 bases from V and 2 bases from J, with 6 bases between. The length of the CDR3 is 11 residues. Germline-derived CDR1 and CDR2 are MDHEN and SYDVKM. CDR3: CASTTAYEQYF. For the CDR3, the DNA is TGTGCCAGCACCACGGCCTACGAGCAGTACTTC.

The chain combines TRBV5-1 with TRBJ1-1, with D perhaps TRBD1 (6 bases). Germline CDR1 and CDR2: SGHRS and YFSETQ. V gave up 3 bases and J gave up 0 bases, with 15 bases separating them. This CDR3 spans 16 amino acids. CDR3 loop: CASSSQSGHLNTEAFF. In DNA form, the CDR3 reads TGCGCCAGCAGCTCCCAGTCGGGACACCTGAACACTGAAGCTTTCTTT.

The rearrangement links TRBV28 to TRBJ2-7; D is unresolved. The length of the CDR3 is 13 residues. CDR1 and CDR2 from the germline V gene are MDHEN and SYDVKM. The V gene lost 4 bases and the J gene lost 0 bases, with 7 bases spanning the gap. CDR3 bases: TGTGCCAGCAGTTCGTGGAGCTCCTACGAGCAGTACTTC. Its protein is CASSSWSSYEQYF.

The chain carries TRBV6-4 and TRBJ2-1; the match to TRBD2 covers 8 bases. The length of the CDR3 is 15 residues. With V trimmed by 5 bases and J by 2 bases, 5 bases remained unmatched. Germline CDR1 is MRHNA and CDR2 is SNTAGT. The CDR3 protein is CASSKLAATYNEQFF. DNA of the CDR3: TGTGCCAGCAGTAAACTAGCGGCGACCTACAATGAGCAGTTCTTC.

The V call is TRBV6-2 or TRBV6-3, the J call TRBJ2-1; a possible D gene is TRBD2 (7 bases). Germline V CDR1 and CDR2: MNHEY, SVGEGT. V dropped 5 bases and J dropped 5 bases, with 16 bases sitting between them. This CDR3 is 15 amino acids long. The CDR3 here is CASSQWGGLDNEQFF. The CDR3 nucleotides read TGTGCCAGCAGTCAGTGGGGGGGCTTAGACAATGAGCAGTTCTTC.

J is TRBJ1-2 and V is TRBV5-5, with D unresolved. Trimming cost V 6 bases and J 4 bases, with 16 bases left between them. The germline CDR1 and CDR2 sequences are SGHKS and YYEKEE (reference sequence). This CDR3 spans 14 amino acids. This chain's CDR3 is CASTRSDNPYGYTF. The DNA for the CDR3 is TGTGCCAGCACCAGATCTGACAACCCCTATGGCTACACCTTC.

The chain carries TRBV11-2 and TRBJ1-3; 8 bases map to TRBD1. J gave up 8 bases and V 6 bases, and 6 bases lay outside the gene matches. Germline loops: CDR1 SGHAT, CDR2 FQNNGV. The CDR3 has 13 residues. This CDR3 reads CASRGQGLHTIYF. In DNA, the CDR3 is TGTGCCAGCAGAGGACAGGGCCTTCACACCATATATTTT. Drawing the rest from reference TRBV11-2 and TRBJ1-3, the complete variable domain is EAGVAQSPRYKIIEKRQSVAFWCNPISGHATLYWYQQILGQGPKLLIQFQNNGVVDDSQLPKDRFSAERLKGVDSTLKIQPAKLEDSAVYLCASRGQGLHTIYFGEGSWLTVV.

The V and J genes are TRBV19 and TRBJ2-3; weak D call: TRBD1 (5 bases). CDR3 length: 16 amino acids. The germline V gene has CDR1 LNHDA and CDR2 SQIVND (reference sequence). V was pared by 6 bases and J by 0 bases, with 16 bases between. The CDR3 is CASSKTARTSTDTQYF. Here the CDR3 DNA reads TGTGCCAGTAGCAAGACAGCACGCACTAGCACAGATACGCAGTATTTT.

The chain recombines TRBV4-2 with TRBJ1-2; a possible D gene is TRBD1 (6 bases). Germline assignment: CDR1 LGHNA and CDR2 YNFKEQ. Between the trimmed V and J ends, which lost 2 bases and 4 bases, there was a span of 14 bases. The CDR3 totals 15 residues. For the CDR3, the DNA is TGTGCCAGCAGCCAACCAGGGGACCTAATCTATGGCTACACCTTC. Protein: CASSQPGDLIYGYTF.

The chain uses TRBV28 and TRBJ1-6; weak D call: TRBD1 (5 bases). Germline V lookup: CDR1 MDHEN, CDR2 SYDVKM. CDR3 length: 21 amino acids. Trimming stripped 1 base from V and 1 base from J, with 23 bases between. The CDR3: CASSLSPARWGVSSYNSPLHF. The CDR3 nucleotides read TGTGCCAGCAGTTTATCCCCGGCAAGGTGGGGGGTCTCGTCCTATAATTCACCCCTCCACTTT.

The chain carries TRBV28 and TRBJ1-1; 7 nucleotides agree with TRBD1. The V and J ends lost 5 bases and 5 bases, in that order; junction bases with no gene match: 5. The germline V gene has CDR1 MDHEN and CDR2 SYDVKM. This CDR3 comprises 13 residues. The DNA for the CDR3 is TGTGCCAGCAGTCTGACAGGGTGGACTGAAGCTTTCTTT. Its translation: CASSLTGWTEAFF.

This clone is a singleton in its sample. The chain combines TRBV30 with TRBJ1-4; D perhaps matches TRBD1 (5 bases). The length of the CDR3 is 13 residues. Germline lookup yields CDR1 GTSNPN and CDR2 SVGIG (reference sequence). Trimming removed 0 bases from V and 16 bases from J, with 18 bases in between. The CDR3 DNA sequence: TGTGCCTGGAGTGTAGGAACTTCCGGGACTGGGTTTTTT. This gives the protein CAWSVGTSGTGFF. The entire variable domain, with the rest obtained from reference TRBV30 and TRBJ1-4, is as follows: SQTIHQWPATLVQPVGSPLSLECTVEGTSNPNLYWYRQAAGRGLQLLFYSVGIGQISSEVPQNLSASRPQDRQFILSSKKLLLSDSGFYLCAWSVGTSGTGFFGSGTQLSVL.

The rearrangement joins TRBV6-6 to TRBJ1-5, with 10 bases lining up with TRBD1. Per the germline V gene, CDR1 is MNHNY and CDR2 is SVGAGI (reference sequence). The CDR3 consists of 15 residues. Trimming removed 5 bases from V and 6 bases from J; junction bases left unmatched: 7. The CDR3 bases are TGTGCCAGCAGTCCGGGACAGGGGTTTAGTCAGCCCCAGCATTTT. This gives the protein CASSPGQGFSQPQHF.

The chain combines TRBV6-5 with TRBJ1-5; the D is unclear. The CDR3 is 11 amino acids. Per germline, CDR1 MNHEY and CDR2 SVGAGI. The CDR3 reads CELPSNQPQHF. Written as DNA, the CDR3 is TGTGAACTACCGAGCAATCAGCCCCAGCATTTT.

The chain has TRBV3-1 (or the pseudogene TRBV3-2) and TRBJ2-3; tentative D call: TRBD1 (5 bases). Trimming stripped 4 bases from V and 3 bases from J, with 11 bases between. This CDR3 comprises 14 residues. From germline, CDR1 is LGHDT and CDR2 YNNKEL (reference sequence). The CDR3 loop is CASSPTGPTDTQYF. The CDR3 region has the DNA TGTGCCAGCAGCCCTACAGGCCCAACAGATACGCAGTATTTT.

This rearrangement joins TRBV7-9 to TRBJ1-5; TRBD1 agrees at 10 bases. Germline V gene sequence: CDR1 SEHNR, CDR2 FQNEAQ (reference sequence). CDR3 size: 14 residues. V dropped 3 bases and J dropped 6; count of bases not matched to a gene: 2. The CDR3 nucleotides read TGTGCCAGCAGCTTGACAGGGGGCGGTCAGCCCCAGCATTTT. Protein product: CASSLTGGGQPQHF.

The chain is built from TRBV28 and TRBJ2-7; 9 positions match TRBD1. CDR1 is MDHEN, CDR2 SYDVKM, per germline. The CDR3 covers 14 residues. With 1 base clipped from V and 5 bases from J, the junction kept 3 bases outside the gene matches. The CDR3 bases are TGTGCCAGCAGTTTATTAGGACAGGGGAACGAGCAGTACTTC. Its translation is CASSLLGQGNEQYF. Based on the CDR3 plus reference TRBV28 and TRBJ2-7, the full variable domain is DVKVTQSSRYLVKRTGEKVFLECVQDMDHENMFWYRQDPGLGLRLIYFSYDVKMKEKGDIPEGYSVSREKKERFSLILESASTNQTSMYLCASSLLGQGNEQYFGPGTRLTVT.

The chain links TRBV29-1 to TRBJ2-1, with 9 bases fitting TRBD2. Looked up from germline, CDR1 is SQVTM and CDR2 is ANQGSEA. Unmatched junction bases numbered 8, after V lost 7 bases and J lost 4 bases. This CDR3 is built from 14 residues. DNA of the CDR3: TGCAGCGGCACCAGAAGCGGGGGGTACAATGAGCAGTTCTTC. This encodes CSGTRSGGYNEQFF.

The chain joins TRBV2 to TRBJ2-3; no definite D call. This CDR3 is 13 amino acids long. Germline V gene lookup returns CDR1 SNHLY and CDR2 FYNNEI. V was pared by 6 bases and J by 0 bases, with 7 bases between. The CDR3 DNA is TGTGCCAGCAGCACAGATAGCACAGATACGCAGTATTTT. This translates into CASSTDSTDTQYF.

The chain is built from TRBV5-6 and TRBJ1-1; tentative D call: TRBD1 (6 bases). Germline CDR1 reads SGHDT; CDR2 reads YYEEEE. The germline V and J ends were trimmed by 0 bases and 12 bases, with 12 bases remaining between them. The CDR3 totals 12 residues. CDR3 loop: CASSLATGRPFF. DNA for the CDR3: TGTGCCAGCAGCTTGGCGACAGGAAGGCCTTTCTTT. Full variable domain (rest looked up from reference TRBV5-6 and TRBJ1-1): DAGVTQSPTHLIKTRGQQVTLRCSPKSGHDTVSWYQQALGQGPQFIFQYYEEEERQRGNFPDRFSGHQFPNYSSELNVNALLLGDSALYLCASSLATGRPFFGQGTRLTVV.

The rearrangement uses TRBV2 and TRBJ2-1; D is perhaps TRBD1 (6 bases). V lost 6 bases to trimming and J lost 9 bases, with 15 bases between them. The CDR3 contains 13 residues. The V gene's germline CDR1 is SNHLY and CDR2 FYNNEI. The CDR3 loop reads CASRSTGNSEQFF. In DNA, the CDR3 is TGTGCCAGCAGGAGTACAGGGAACAGTGAGCAGTTCTTC.

This CDR3 is CATTGTGSSYEQYF. CDR3 nucleotides: TGTGCCACCACCGGGACAGGGAGCTCCTACGAGCAGTACTTC. The chain carries TRBV6-5 and TRBJ2-7; 9 bases fit TRBD1. The V and J ends lost 10 bases and 0 bases, in that order; junction bases with no gene match: 7. Germline CDR1 and CDR2: MNHEY and SVGAGI. This CDR3 region has 14 residues.

The chain has TRBV7-8 and TRBJ2-1; TRBD2 agrees at 13 bases. The germline CDR1 and CDR2 sequences are SGHVS and FQNEAQ. Trimming cost V 5 bases and J 3 bases; bases outside gene matches: 13. The CDR3 is made up of 19 amino acids. CDR3: CASSARILTSGGHYNEQFF. The CDR3 bases are TGTGCCAGCAGCGCCCGGATCCTGACTAGCGGGGGGCACTACAATGAGCAGTTCTTC.

This clone was detected only a few times. The chain recombines TRBV28 with TRBJ2-7, with TRBD1 matching 8 bases. V trimming: 5 bases; J trimming: 1 base; junction bases outside the gene matches: 7. CDR1 MDHEN and CDR2 SYDVKM come from the germline V gene. The CDR3 consists of 15 residues. CDR3 sequence: CASSPPGGPSYEQYF. For the CDR3, the DNA is TGTGCCAGCAGTCCTCCAGGGGGCCCATCCTACGAGCAGTACTTC.

The chain joins TRBV28 to TRBJ1-2, with 8 positions matching TRBD1. The CDR3 has 15 residues. In germline, CDR1 is MDHEN, CDR2 SYDVKM. V lost 2 bases to trimming and J lost 7 bases; unmatched junction nucleotides: 9. The CDR3 loop reads CASSLNGPGGVGYTF. CDR3 DNA: TGTGCCAGCAGTTTAAATGGTCCAGGGGGCGTTGGCTACACCTTC.

The table lists this clone with a count of one. This sequence joins TRBV28 and TRBJ1-6; D perhaps matches TRBD1 (6 bases). CDR1 MDHEN and CDR2 SYDVKM come from the germline V gene. The CDR3 runs 12 residues. V was clipped by 8 bases and J by 4 bases, with 6 bases between them. The CDR3 DNA reads as TGTGCCAGCCAGGGGTATAATTCACCCCTCCACTTT. Translation: CASQGYNSPLHF.

This clone was detected only a few times. The V gene is TRBV27, the J gene TRBJ2-6; D possibly corresponds to TRBD2 (7 bases). Trimming removed 2 bases from V and 1 base from J, with 18 bases in between. Germline assignment: CDR1 MNHEY and CDR2 SMNVEV (reference sequence). The CDR3 extends over 19 amino acids. CDR3 residues: CASSLNFGGQRSGANVLTF. The CDR3 DNA is TGTGCCAGCAGTTTAAATTTCGGGGGGCAAAGGTCTGGGGCCAACGTCCTGACTTTC.

The rearrangement uses TRBV30 and TRBJ2-4, with a tentative D call TRBD1 (5 bases). Germline V CDR1 and CDR2: GTSNPN, SVGIG (reference sequence). The CDR3 runs to 13 residues. V was pared by 4 bases and J by 2 bases, with 9 bases between. CDR3: CAWTGPSKNIQYF. For the CDR3, the DNA is TGTGCCTGGACAGGGCCCTCCAAAAACATTCAGTACTTC. Using reference TRBV30 and TRBJ2-4 for the parts outside the CDR3, the full variable domain is SQTIHQWPATLVQPVGSPLSLECTVEGTSNPNLYWYRQAAGRGLQLLFYSVGIGQISSEVPQNLSASRPQDRQFILSSKKLLLSDSGFYLCAWTGPSKNIQYFGAGTRLSVL.